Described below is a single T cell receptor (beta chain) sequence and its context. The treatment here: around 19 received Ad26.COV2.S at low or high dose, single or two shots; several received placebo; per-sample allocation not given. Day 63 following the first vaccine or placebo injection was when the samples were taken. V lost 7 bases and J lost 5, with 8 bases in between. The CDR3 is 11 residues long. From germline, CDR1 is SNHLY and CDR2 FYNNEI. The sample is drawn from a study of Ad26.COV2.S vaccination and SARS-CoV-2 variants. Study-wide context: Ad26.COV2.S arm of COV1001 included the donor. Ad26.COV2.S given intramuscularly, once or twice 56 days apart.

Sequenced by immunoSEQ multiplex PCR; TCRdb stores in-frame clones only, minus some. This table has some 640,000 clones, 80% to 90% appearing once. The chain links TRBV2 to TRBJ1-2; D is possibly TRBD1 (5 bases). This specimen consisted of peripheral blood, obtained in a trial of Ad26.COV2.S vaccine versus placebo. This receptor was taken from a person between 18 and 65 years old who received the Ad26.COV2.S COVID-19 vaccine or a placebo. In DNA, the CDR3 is TGTGCCAGCAAAGGGGTGTATGGCTACACCTTC. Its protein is CASKGVYGYTF.